This T cell receptor beta chain derives from a study of cytomegalovirus exposure and HLA in healthy donors. Generated by immunoSEQ multiplex PCR, the TCRdb table keeps only in-frame clones and is missing some. The sample consists of 150,000 to 200,000 clones, 81% of them appearing once. The receptor comes from a woman between 25 and 40 years old in good health and CMV-seronegative. Material for sequencing was PBMCs.

As DNA, the CDR3 is TGTGCCAGCAGTTACTCCCGGTTGGGAAACACCATATATTTT. Residues: CASSYSRLGNTIYF. The chain is built from TRBV6-5 and TRBJ1-3; D gene uncertain. The germline V gene has CDR1 MNHEY and CDR2 SVGAGI. V lost 0 bases to trimming and J lost 4 bases, with 7 bases between them. The CDR3 covers 14 residues.